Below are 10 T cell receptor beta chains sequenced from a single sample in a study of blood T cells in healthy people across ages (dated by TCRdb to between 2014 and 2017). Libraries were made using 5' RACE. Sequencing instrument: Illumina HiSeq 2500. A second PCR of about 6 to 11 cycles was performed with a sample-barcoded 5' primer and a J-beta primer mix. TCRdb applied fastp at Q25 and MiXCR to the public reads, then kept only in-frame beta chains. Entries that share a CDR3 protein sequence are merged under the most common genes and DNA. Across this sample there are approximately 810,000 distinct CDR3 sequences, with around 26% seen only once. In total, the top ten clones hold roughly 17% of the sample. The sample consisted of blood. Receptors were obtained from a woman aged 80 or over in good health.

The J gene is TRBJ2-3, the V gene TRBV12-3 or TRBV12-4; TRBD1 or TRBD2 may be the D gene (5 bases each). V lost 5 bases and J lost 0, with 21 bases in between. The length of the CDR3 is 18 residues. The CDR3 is CASSRGPRASRSTDTQYF. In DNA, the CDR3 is TGTGCCAGCAGTCGAGGGCCCAGGGCCTCCCGGAGCACAGATACGCAGTATTTT.

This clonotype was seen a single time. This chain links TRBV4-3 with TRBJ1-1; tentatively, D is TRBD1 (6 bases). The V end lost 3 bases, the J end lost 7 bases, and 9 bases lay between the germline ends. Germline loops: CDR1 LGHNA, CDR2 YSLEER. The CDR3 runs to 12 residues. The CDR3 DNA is TGCGCCAGCAGCCACAGGGGCCGTGAAGCTTTCTTT. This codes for CASSHRGREAFF.

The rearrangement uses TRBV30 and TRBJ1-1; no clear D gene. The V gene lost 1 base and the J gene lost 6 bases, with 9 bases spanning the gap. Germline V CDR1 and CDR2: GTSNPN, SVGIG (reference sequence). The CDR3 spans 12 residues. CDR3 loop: CAWSGGVSEAFF. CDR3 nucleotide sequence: TGTGCCTGGAGTGGCGGAGTATCTGAAGCTTTCTTT.

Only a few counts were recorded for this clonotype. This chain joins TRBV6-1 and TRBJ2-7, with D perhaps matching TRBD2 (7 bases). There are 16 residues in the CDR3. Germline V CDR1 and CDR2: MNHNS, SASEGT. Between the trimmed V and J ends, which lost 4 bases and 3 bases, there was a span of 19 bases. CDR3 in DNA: TGTGCCAGCAGTGGGGATGGGGGGGCTTTATTCTACGAGCAGTACTTC. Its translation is CASSGDGGALFYEQYF.

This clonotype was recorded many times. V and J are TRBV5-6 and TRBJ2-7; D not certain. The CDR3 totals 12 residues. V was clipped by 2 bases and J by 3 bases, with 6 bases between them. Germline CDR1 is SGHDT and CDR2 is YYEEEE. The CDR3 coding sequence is TGTGCCAGCAGCTTAGGCATCTACGAGCAGTACTTC. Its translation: CASSLGIYEQYF.

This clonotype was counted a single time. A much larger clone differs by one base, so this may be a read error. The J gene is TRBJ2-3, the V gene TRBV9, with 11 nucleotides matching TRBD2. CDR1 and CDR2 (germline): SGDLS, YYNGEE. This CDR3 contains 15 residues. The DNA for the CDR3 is TGTGCCAACAGCGCCCCGGGACTAGCGGAAAATACGCAGTATTTT. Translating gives CANSAPGLAENTQYF.

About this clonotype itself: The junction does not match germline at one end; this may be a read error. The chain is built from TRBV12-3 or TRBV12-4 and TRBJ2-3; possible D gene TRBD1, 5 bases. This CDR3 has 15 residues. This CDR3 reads CASSFYAGKADAQYF. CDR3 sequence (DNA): TGTGCCAGCAGTTTCTATGCAGGGAAGGCAGATGCGCAGTATTTT.

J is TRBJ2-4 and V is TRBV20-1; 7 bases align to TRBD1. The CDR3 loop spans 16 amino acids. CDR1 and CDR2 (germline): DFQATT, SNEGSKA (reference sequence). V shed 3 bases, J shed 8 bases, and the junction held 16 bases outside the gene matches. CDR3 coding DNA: TGCAGTGCTAGCCCGGGACAGTATGCTAAAGAAGACATTCAGTACTTC. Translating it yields CSASPGQYAKEDIQYF.

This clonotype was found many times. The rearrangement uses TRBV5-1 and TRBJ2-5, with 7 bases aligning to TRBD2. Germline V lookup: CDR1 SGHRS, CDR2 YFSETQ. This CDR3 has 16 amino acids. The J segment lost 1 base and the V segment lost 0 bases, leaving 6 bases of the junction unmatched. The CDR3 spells CASSLAGTKGQETQYF. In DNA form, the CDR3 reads TGCGCCAGCAGCTTGGCAGGGACTAAGGGCCAAGAGACCCAGTACTTC.

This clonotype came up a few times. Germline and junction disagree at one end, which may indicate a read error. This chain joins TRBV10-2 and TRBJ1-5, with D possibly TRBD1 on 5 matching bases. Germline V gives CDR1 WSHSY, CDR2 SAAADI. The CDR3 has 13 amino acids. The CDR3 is CTSRDTSNQPQHF. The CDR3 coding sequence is TGCACCAGCAGGGATACTAGCAATCAGCCCCAGCATTTT.